Below, 27 T cell receptor beta chains from the same sample are listed, as sequenced in a study of technical replicates of blood from a handful of donors. Sequenced by immunoSEQ multiplex PCR; TCRdb stores in-frame clones only, minus some. The data contain around 8,000 clones, under 90% of them singletons. The sequenced sample was PBMCs. These receptor sequences come from a human donor in good health.

This sequence joins TRBV6-6 and TRBJ2-5; 7 nucleotides align to TRBD1. This CDR3 has 15 residues. The germline V gene encodes CDR1 MNHNY and CDR2 SVGAGI (reference sequence). The V segment lost 6 bases and the J segment 2 bases; nucleotides outside the gene matches: 9. DNA of the CDR3: TGTGCCAGCAGCCTATATCGCAGGGGGCAAGAGACCCAGTACTTC. Protein product: CASSLYRRGQETQYF.

This clone was counted once. The V and J genes are TRBV5-5 and TRBJ2-7, with D possibly matching TRBD1 (6 bases). The CDR3 consists of 17 residues. The V end lost 0 bases, the J end lost 3 bases, and 19 bases lay between the germline ends. Germline loops: CDR1 SGHKS, CDR2 YYEKEE (reference sequence). The CDR3 DNA reads as TGTGCCAGCAGCTTGGCCGTACCTCAGGGGTCTCACTACGAGCAGTACTTC. This translates into CASSLAVPQGSHYEQYF.

V gene TRBV6-5 combines with J gene TRBJ1-2; maybe TRBD1 (6 bases). The CDR3 is made up of 13 amino acids. Germline CDR1 and CDR2: MNHEY and SVGAGI. V lost 2 bases to trimming and J lost 6 bases, with 10 bases between them. DNA for the CDR3: TGTGCCAGCAGTTACCGCGGACAGAATGGCTACACCTTC. Amino acids: CASSYRGQNGYTF.

This clone was seen a single time. The CDR3 here is CASSLSPKTSSGNTIYF. As DNA, the CDR3 is TGCGCCAGCAGCTTATCCCCGAAAACTAGCTCTGGAAACACCATATATTTT. The chain employs TRBV5-1 and TRBJ1-3, with D unclear. V lost 2 bases to trimming and J lost 0 bases, with 15 bases between them. Germline CDR1 is SGHRS and CDR2 is YFSETQ. CDR3 length: 17 residues.

V is TRBV7-9 and J is TRBJ1-1; a possible D gene is TRBD1 (5 bases). Trimming left V 1 base short and J 6 bases short, with 9 bases between. This CDR3 has 13 residues. The germline V gene encodes CDR1 SEHNR and CDR2 FQNEAQ (reference sequence). CDR3 coding DNA: TGTGCCAGCAGCTTAGAGCAGGGCGCTGAAGCTTTCTTT. Residues: CASSLEQGAEAFF.

This sequence joins TRBV5-4 and TRBJ2-7; TRBD2 matches 10 bases. CDR3 size: 15 residues. The germline gives CDR1 SGHNT, CDR2 YYREEE (reference sequence). V lost 3 bases to trimming and J lost 5 bases; unmatched junction nucleotides: 8. In nucleotides, the CDR3 is TGTGCCAGCAGCTCCTCTAGCGGGAGATTTAACGAGCAGTACTTC. Encoded protein: CASSSSSGRFNEQYF.

The gene calls are TRBV6-6 and TRBJ2-7; 8 bases fit TRBD1. Germline V CDR1 and CDR2: MNHNY, SVGAGI (reference sequence). The CDR3 is 13 residues long. V lost 5 bases, J lost 1 base, and 1 base stayed unmatched. Written as DNA, the CDR3 is TGTGCCAGCAGTCGACAGGGGTCCTACGAGCAGTACTTC. Protein product: CASSRQGSYEQYF.

V and J are TRBV30 and TRBJ2-2; D might be TRBD2 (5 bases). The CDR3 loop spans 13 amino acids. Trimming took off 8 bases at V and 5 bases at J, with 15 bases between the two ends. The germline gives CDR1 GTSNPN, CDR2 SVGIG (reference sequence). The CDR3 region is CARGPALTGELFF. The DNA for the CDR3 is TGTGCCCGCGGGCCAGCGCTTACCGGGGAGCTGTTTTTT. The entire variable domain, with the rest obtained from reference TRBV30 and TRBJ2-2, is as follows: SQTIHQWPATLVQPVGSPLSLECTVEGTSNPNLYWYRQAAGRGLQLLFYSVGIGQISSEVPQNLSASRPQDRQFILSSKKLLLSDSGFYLCARGPALTGELFFGEGSRLTVL.

This clone was counted between two and nine times. The V call is TRBV6-1, the J call TRBJ2-7, with D maybe TRBD1 (5 bases). Germline-derived CDR1 and CDR2 are MNHNS and SASEGT. The CDR3 sequence is 14 residues long. V lost 5 bases and J lost 0, with 11 bases in between. The CDR3 loop reads CASSSDRYSYEQYF. DNA of the CDR3: TGTGCCAGCAGTTCTGACAGATACTCCTACGAGCAGTACTTC.

This chain links TRBV6-5 with TRBJ2-7; D is possibly TRBD1 (6 bases). CDR3 size: 15 residues. CDR1 MNHEY and CDR2 SVGAGI come from the germline V gene. Trimming removed 10 bases at V and 5 bases at J, with 24 bases between. In DNA form, the CDR3 reads TGTGCCACCATAAAAAAGCGATCCGGGACAAACGAGCAGTACTTC. Translation: CATIKKRSGTNEQYF.

A few counts support this clone. V gene TRBV27 combines with J gene TRBJ2-1; the match to TRBD2 covers 14 bases. Germline CDR1 is MNHEY and CDR2 is SMNVEV (reference sequence). The CDR3 is 17 amino acids. The junction had 18 bases not matched to a gene; V was cut back by 6 bases and J by 14 bases. CDR3 in DNA: TGTGCCAGCAGCCCCTTCGCGCCGGGACTAGCGGGAGAGGTCAAGTTCTTC. This sequence encodes CASSPFAPGLAGEVKFF.

The genes are TRBV19 and TRBJ2-1, with 7 bases that match TRBD2. The CDR3 has 16 amino acids. Germline trimming cut 3 bases from V and 0 bases from J; bases unmatched to any gene: 5. The germline CDR1 and CDR2 sequences are LNHDA and SQIVND (reference sequence). CDR3 DNA: TGTGCCAGTAGTATCGACGGGGGGAGCTCCTACAATGAGCAGTTCTTC. Translated: CASSIDGGSSYNEQFF.

The chain has TRBV30 and TRBJ2-1, with 12 bases aligning to TRBD2. Trimming removed 4 bases from V and 7 bases from J; junction bases left unmatched: 8. This CDR3 is built from 15 residues. CDR1 is GTSNPN and CDR2 is SVGIG in the germline V gene (reference sequence). The CDR3 sequence is CAWTHGTSGWNEQFF. Here the CDR3 DNA reads TGTGCCTGGACACATGGGACTAGCGGGTGGAATGAGCAGTTCTTC. The variable domain in full, with the rest retrieved from reference TRBV30 and TRBJ2-1, is SQTIHQWPATLVQPVGSPLSLECTVEGTSNPNLYWYRQAAGRGLQLLFYSVGIGQISSEVPQNLSASRPQDRQFILSSKKLLLSDSGFYLCAWTHGTSGWNEQFFGPGTRLTVL.

The J gene is TRBJ2-7, the V gene TRBV27; D might be TRBD2 (5 bases). CDR1 and CDR2 from the germline V gene are MNHEY and SMNVEV (reference sequence). Trimming took 3 bases from V and 0 from J, leaving 9 bases between them. There are 14 residues in the CDR3. The CDR3 nucleotides are TGTGCCAGCAGTTTGTCGGGAAACTCCTACGAGCAGTACTTC. The encoded protein is CASSLSGNSYEQYF.

The CDR3 sequence is CASSANPPDDRGGYEQYF. CDR3 DNA sequence: TGTGCCAGCAGTGCAAATCCCCCAGACGACAGGGGCGGCTACGAGCAGTACTTC. The rearrangement links TRBV6-1 to TRBJ2-7; 8 bases agree with TRBD1. The CDR3 spans 18 residues. The germline V gene has CDR1 MNHNS and CDR2 SASEGT. The trim removed 4 bases at V and 3 bases at J, leaving 17 bases unmatched.

The J gene is TRBJ2-4, the V gene TRBV29-1; a possible D gene is TRBD1 (5 bases). The V gene's germline CDR1 is SQVTM and CDR2 ANQGSEA. The CDR3 has 13 amino acids. V was trimmed by 4 bases and J by 9 bases, leaving 16 bases between them. The CDR3 is CSVGVGPRGIQYF. For the CDR3, the DNA is TGCAGCGTTGGGGTCGGTCCTAGGGGCATTCAGTACTTC.

This rearrangement joins TRBV6-5 to TRBJ2-2; D gene unclear. This CDR3 contains 13 residues. CDR1 is MNHEY and CDR2 is SVGAGI in the germline V gene. Between the trimmed V and J ends, which lost 2 bases and 3 bases, there was a span of 4 bases. In DNA form, the CDR3 reads TGTGCCAGCAGTTACAGCCACACCGGGGAGCTGTTTTTT. Its translation is CASSYSHTGELFF.

The chain recombines TRBV28 with TRBJ1-5; D uncertain. Trimming pared 4 bases from V and 3 bases from J, leaving 13 bases between. CDR1 MDHEN and CDR2 SYDVKM come from the germline V gene. The CDR3 length is 15 residues. The CDR3 sequence: CASSWGETYNQPQHF. The CDR3, as DNA: TGTGCCAGCAGTTGGGGAGAGACTTACAATCAGCCCCAGCATTTT.

CDR3 sequence reads: CASGTSGSYEQYF. Here the CDR3 DNA reads TGTGCCAGCGGGACTAGCGGCTCCTACGAGCAGTACTTC. V is TRBV2 and J is TRBJ2-7; 11 nucleotides agree with TRBD2. The CDR3 runs 13 residues. V trimming: 8 bases; J trimming: 0 bases; junction bases outside the gene matches: 0. Per the germline V gene, CDR1 is SNHLY and CDR2 is FYNNEI.

This clone was picked up one time. The V gene is TRBV6-5, the J gene TRBJ2-7; 7 positions match TRBD2. V lost 3 bases, J lost 4 bases, and 6 bases stayed unmatched. This CDR3 contains 14 residues. In germline, CDR1 is MNHEY, CDR2 SVGAGI. Here the CDR3 DNA reads TGTGCCAGCAGTTATACTGCGGGGGAGTACGAGCAGTACTTC. Protein product: CASSYTAGEYEQYF.

The chain has TRBV4-1 and TRBJ1-5; TRBD1 might be the D (6 bases). The germline V gene encodes CDR1 MGHRA and CDR2 YSYEKL. CDR3 length: 16 amino acids. The ends were cut back, 0 bases at V and 7 bases at J, with 16 bases in the middle. The CDR3, as DNA: TGCGCCAGCAGCCAAGACGCCTCCAACAGGGCCCAGCCCCAGCATTTT. Translation gives CASSQDASNRAQPQHF.

The chain combines TRBV5-1 with TRBJ1-1; D is possibly TRBD1 (5 bases). The germline V gene encodes CDR1 SGHRS and CDR2 YFSETQ. CDR3 size: 15 residues. V was pared by 0 bases and J by 0 bases, with 9 bases between. As DNA, the CDR3 is TGCGCCAGCAGCTTGGGCGGACACTTGAACACTGAAGCTTTCTTT. It translates to CASSLGGHLNTEAFF.

The V gene is TRBV5-1, the J gene TRBJ2-3; possibly TRBD2 for D (6 bases). This CDR3 has 16 amino acids. In germline, CDR1 is SGHRS, CDR2 YFSETQ. V was clipped by 2 bases and J by 1 base, with 14 bases between them. CDR3 loop: CASSFGGGQGTDTQYF. In DNA form, the CDR3 reads TGCGCCAGCAGCTTCGGGGGTGGGCAGGGCACAGATACGCAGTATTTT.

The chain uses TRBV25-1 and TRBJ2-6; possible D gene TRBD1, 6 bases. The V end lost 2 bases, the J end lost 1 base, and 12 bases lay between the germline ends. This CDR3 comprises 17 residues. The germline CDR1 and CDR2 sequences are MGHDK and SYGVNS. This CDR3 reads CASSEPGAGSGANVLTF. In DNA, the CDR3 is TGTGCCAGCAGTGAACCAGGGGCCGGGTCTGGGGCCAACGTCCTGACTTTC.

The CDR3 protein is CASSYTGGHTGELFF. The CDR3 nucleotides are TGTGCCAGCAGCTACACAGGGGGCCACACCGGGGAGCTGTTTTTT. This chain links TRBV7-9 with TRBJ2-2; TRBD1 matches at 9 bases. Trimming removed 4 bases from V and 3 bases from J; junction bases left unmatched: 3. The CDR3 is 15 amino acids. Germline values: CDR1 SEHNR, CDR2 FQNEAQ (reference sequence). Full variable domain (outside the CDR3, taken from reference TRBV7-9 and TRBJ2-2): DTGVSQNPRHKITKRGQNVTFRCDPISEHNRLYWYRQTLGQGPEFLTYFQNEAQLEKSRLLSDRFSAERPKGSFSTLEIQRTEQGDSAMYLCASSYTGGHTGELFFGEGSRLTVL.

The gene calls are TRBV9 and TRBJ2-5; 9 nucleotides match TRBD2. Germline CDR1 is SGDLS and CDR2 is YYNGEE. This CDR3 comprises 16 residues. J was trimmed by 3 bases and V by 3 bases; bases with no gene match: 9. The CDR3 sequence: CASSGLADGRKETQYF. For the CDR3, the DNA is TGTGCCAGCAGCGGACTAGCGGACGGACGTAAAGAGACCCAGTACTTC.

CDR3 sequence (DNA): TGTGCCAGCAGCTTAGGTCAGTCCTATGGCTACACCTTC. It codes for CASSLGQSYGYTF. The chain is built from TRBV7-9 and TRBJ1-2; D remains unclear. CDR1 and CDR2 from the germline V gene are SEHNR and FQNEAQ (reference sequence). Trimming removed 1 base from V and 4 bases from J, with 7 bases in between. CDR3 size: 13 residues.